Below are 7 T cell receptor beta chains sequenced from a single sample in a study of T cell changes during pregnancy in multiple sclerosis. Assay: immunoSEQ multiplex PCR; the TCRdb copy retains only in-frame clones and omits some. The data show some 70,000 clones, roughly 92% seen once. The sample was peripheral blood, taken after pregnancy. These TCRs come from a female donor in good health, enrolled as a control in a pregnancy study.

The V and J genes are TRBV11-2 and TRBJ1-6, with D unresolved. Germline V gene data show CDR1 as SGHAT and CDR2 as FQNNGV. The CDR3 consists of 15 residues. V shed 1 base and J shed 0 bases, with 4 bases lying between them. CDR3 residues: CASSLGSSYNSPLHF. CDR3 coding DNA: TGTGCCAGCAGCTTAGGCAGCTCCTATAATTCACCCCTCCACTTT.

The chain carries TRBV2 and TRBJ1-4; no clear D gene. Trimming stripped 6 bases from V and 5 bases from J, with 13 bases between. Germline-derived CDR1 and CDR2 are SNHLY and FYNNEI. The CDR3 loop spans 14 amino acids. This CDR3 is CASRAGSSNEKLFF. DNA of the CDR3: TGTGCCAGCAGGGCCGGGTCGTCGAATGAAAAACTGTTTTTT.

In this sample, this clone turned up once. J is TRBJ1-2 and V is TRBV7-9, with D possibly matching TRBD1 (5 bases). Germline CDR1 SEHNR, CDR2 FQNEAQ (reference sequence). This CDR3 region has 16 residues. The V gene lost 4 bases and the J gene lost 5 bases, with 20 bases spanning the gap. The CDR3 sequence: CASSSTGTHTRYGYTF. The CDR3 DNA reads as TGTGCCAGCAGCTCCACCGGGACTCACACTAGGTATGGCTACACCTTC.

The chain uses TRBV6-1 and TRBJ2-3; 11 bases line up with TRBD1. The CDR3 is made up of 16 amino acids. Germline CDR1 MNHNS, CDR2 SASEGT. V shed 0 bases, J shed 4 bases, and the junction held 3 bases outside the gene matches. CDR3 region: CASSEAPGQGADTQYF. CDR3 DNA sequence: TGTGCCAGCAGTGAAGCGCCGGGACAGGGGGCAGATACGCAGTATTTT.

The genes are TRBV19 and TRBJ2-6; 7 bases are shared with TRBD1. This CDR3 spans 16 amino acids. J gave up 2 bases and V 5 bases, and 6 bases lay outside the gene matches. Looked up from germline, CDR1 is LNHDA and CDR2 is SQIVND (reference sequence). The CDR3 DNA reads TGTGCCAGTAGTCCCGCCGACAGGGCTGGGGCCAACGTCCTGACTTTC. Protein sequence: CASSPADRAGANVLTF.

The chain uses TRBV28 and TRBJ1-6; 8 bases are a match to TRBD1. CDR1 and CDR2 (germline): MDHEN, SYDVKM. V lost 7 bases and J lost 10; bases outside the gene matches: 12. CDR3 length: 15 amino acids. The chain's CDR3 is CASIYQGAVGSPLHF. CDR3 in DNA: TGTGCCAGCATATATCAGGGGGCTGTAGGGTCACCCCTCCACTTT.

This clone was observed once. V gene TRBV4-1 combines with J gene TRBJ1-4; 8 bases match TRBD1. Germline loops: CDR1 MGHRA, CDR2 YSYEKL. CDR3 length: 17 amino acids. V was clipped by 2 bases and J by 10 bases; unmatched bases: 15. The CDR3 protein is CASSQIGQRQGRGKLFF. Here the CDR3 DNA reads TGCGCCAGCAGCCAAATCGGACAAAGACAGGGGCGAGGAAAACTGTTTTTT.